Below are 9 T cell receptor beta chains sequenced from a single sample in a study of glioma-infiltrating T cells. Amplification of TCR alpha and beta CDR3 regions from RNA used iRepertoire nested multiplex PCR. TCRdb recomputed calls from the multiplex PCR reads with MiXCR, one row per CDR3 protein. The sample yields around 120,000 distinct CDR3 sequences, approximately 26% seen once. Source material: glioma tissue, nonneoplastic brain tissue, or PBMCs (not recorded which). The receptors were sampled from a human donor with low-grade glioma or glioblastoma, undergoing nonglioma brain surgery, or in good health (not recorded which).

This clonotype was seen a few times. V and J are TRBV28 and TRBJ2-3; D remains ambiguous. In germline, CDR1 is MDHEN, CDR2 SYDVKM. Trimming shortened V by 3 bases and J by 4 bases, and 17 bases separated the two germline ends. This CDR3 is 16 amino acids long. As DNA, the CDR3 is TGTGCCAGCAGTTTTGGCCCCGGGCCCCGGGCAGATACGCAGTATTTT. As protein: CASSFGPGPRADTQYF.

This clonotype showed up just a few times. This chain uses TRBV6-1 with TRBJ2-2, with TRBD1 identical over 8 bases. Trimming at V came to 7 bases and at J to 7 bases, leaving 8 bases not matched to a gene. The CDR3 totals 14 residues. CDR1 is MNHNS, CDR2 SASEGT, per germline. DNA for the CDR3: TGTGCCAGCACACAGGGGGGTTCAGACGGGGAGCTGTTTTTT. It is translated as CASTQGGSDGELFF.

This clonotype has ten or more counts. CDR3 loop: CATSAPPANQPQHF. As DNA, the CDR3 is TGTGCCACCAGTGCCCCACCCGCCAATCAGCCCCAGCATTTT. V gene TRBV24-1 combines with J gene TRBJ1-5; D ambiguous. Trimming removed 5 bases from V and 3 bases from J, with 10 bases in between. Germline V gives CDR1 KGHDR, CDR2 SFDVKD. The CDR3 sequence is 14 residues long.

This clonotype has a count of ten or more. The gene calls are TRBV27 and TRBJ1-5, with D unresolved. Germline-derived CDR1 and CDR2 are MNHEY and SMNVEV (reference sequence). This CDR3 comprises 14 residues. V gave up 3 bases and J gave up 0 bases, with 6 bases separating them. The CDR3 bases are TGTGCCAGCAGTTTCGTACCTAGCAATCAGCCCCAGCATTTT. The encoded protein is CASSFVPSNQPQHF.

This clonotype has only a few counts. The V call is TRBV27, the J call TRBJ2-2; 10 nucleotides align to TRBD2. Losses at the gene ends were 5 bases for V and 1 base for J; bases not matched to a gene: 4. Germline CDR1 MNHEY, CDR2 SMNVEV (reference sequence). The CDR3 loop spans 16 amino acids. The CDR3 reads CASSSVAGGNTGELFF. In nucleotides, the CDR3 is TGTGCCAGCAGTAGTGTAGCGGGGGGGAACACCGGGGAGCTGTTTTTT.

About this clonotype: Just one base apart from a much larger clone, this may be a read error. Since the CDR3 does not end with the conserved phenylalanine or tryptophan, this likely comes from a read error. The V and J genes are TRBV20-1 and TRBJ1-5; the D gene is possibly TRBD1 (6 bases). V lost 2 bases, J lost 4 bases, and 12 bases lay in between. The CDR3 has 14 residues. The germline V gene has CDR1 DFQATT and CDR2 SNEGSKA (reference sequence). The CDR3 loop is CSARPDRRNQPQHS. DNA of the CDR3: TGCAGTGCTAGACCTGACAGGCGGAATCAGCCCCAGCATTCT.

The CDR3 DNA sequence: TGTGCCAGCAGCTGGGTAGGGAAAGAGACCCAGTACTTC. It is translated as CASSWVGKETQYF. The chain is built from TRBV5-5 and TRBJ2-5; D gene uncertain. This CDR3 comprises 13 residues. Trimming shortened V by 3 bases and J by 3 bases, and 9 bases separated the two germline ends. Germline loops: CDR1 SGHKS, CDR2 YYEKEE (reference sequence). The variable domain in full, completed from reference TRBV5-5 and TRBJ2-5, reads DAGVTQSPTHLIKTRGQQVTLRCSPISGHKSVSWYQQVLGQGPQFIFQYYEKEERGRGNFPDRFSARQFPNYSSELNVNALLLGDSALYLCASSWVGKETQYFGPGTRLLVL.

This clonotype was recorded a few times. V is TRBV7-2 and J is TRBJ2-5; D call uncertain. The CDR3 extends over 12 amino acids. CDR1 is SGHTA, CDR2 FQGNSA, per germline. V lost 5 bases and J lost 5, with 9 bases in between. In DNA, the CDR3 is TGTGCCAGCAGCCGCTACTCTGAGACCCAGTACTTC. Protein product: CASSRYSETQYF.

This clonotype was seen a handful of times. The chain employs TRBV2 and TRBJ2-5; a weak D match, TRBD1 (6 bases). The germline V and J ends were trimmed by 5 bases and 3 bases, with 19 bases remaining between them. Germline V gives CDR1 SNHLY, CDR2 FYNNEI. The CDR3 has 16 residues. CDR3 sequence reads: CASSLGAGAGKETQYF. The CDR3 nucleotides read TGTGCCAGCAGTTTGGGGGCTGGGGCAGGGAAAGAGACCCAGTACTTC.